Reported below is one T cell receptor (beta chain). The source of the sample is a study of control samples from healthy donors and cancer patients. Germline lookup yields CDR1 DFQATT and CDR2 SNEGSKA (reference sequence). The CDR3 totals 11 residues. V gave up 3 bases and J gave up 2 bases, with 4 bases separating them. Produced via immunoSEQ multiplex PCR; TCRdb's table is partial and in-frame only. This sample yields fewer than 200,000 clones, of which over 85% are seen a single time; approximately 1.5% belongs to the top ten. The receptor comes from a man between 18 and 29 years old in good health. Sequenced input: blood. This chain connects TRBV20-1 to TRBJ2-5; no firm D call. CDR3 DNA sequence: TGCAGTGCTAGTCCTCAAGAGACCCAGTACTTC. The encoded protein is CSASPQETQYF.